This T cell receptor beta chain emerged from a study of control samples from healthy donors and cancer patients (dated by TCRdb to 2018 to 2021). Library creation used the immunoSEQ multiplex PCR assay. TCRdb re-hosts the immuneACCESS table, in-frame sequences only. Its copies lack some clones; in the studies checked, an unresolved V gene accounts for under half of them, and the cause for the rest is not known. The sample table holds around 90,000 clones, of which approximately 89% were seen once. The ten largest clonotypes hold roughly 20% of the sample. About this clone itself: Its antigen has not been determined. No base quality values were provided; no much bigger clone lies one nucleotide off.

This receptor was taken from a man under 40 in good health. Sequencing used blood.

The nucleotides are TGTGCCAGCAGTTCACAGGGGGCGGGTTATGGCTACACCTTC. This encodes CASSSQGAGYGYTF. The sequence links TRBV6-6 to TRBJ1-2; 9 junctional bases match TRBD1. Counted from cysteine to phenylalanine, this CDR3 has 14 amino acids. Only the CDR3 DNA is retained, 42 bases long and in frame from the first base. Trimming leaves V shorter by 4 bases and J shorter by 5 bases, with the junction holding 5 bases beyond the gene matches. CDR1 and CDR2 are drawn from the germline V gene (reference sequence): MNHNY, SVGAGI.